This T cell receptor beta chain was captured by sequencing in a study of shared clonotypes between healthy human individuals. The CDR3 loop spans 16 amino acids. CDR1 is SGDLS and CDR2 is YYNGEE in the germline V gene. Trimming took 4 bases from V and 2 from J, leaving 17 bases between them. The protocol was immunoSEQ multiplex PCR, while the TCRdb copy is restricted to in-frame clones and leaves out a portion. Of fewer than 2.5 million clones in the sample, 80% to 95% are singletons; the top ten hold more than 0.35%. The gene calls are TRBV9 and TRBJ2-3; possible D gene TRBD2, 5 bases. Sequencing used naive CD4+ T cells from PBMCs. The subset: CD45RA+ positively selected. The TCR was taken from a man younger than 30 in good health. Some clones in this sample may be carry-over from other donors' samples. CDR3 in DNA: TGTGCCAGCAGCCCCCAGCAGCGGAGGTACACAGATACGCAGTATTTT. Translation gives CASSPQQRRYTDTQYF.